The rows below give T cell receptor beta chains drawn from one sample of a study of response to subunit inactivated influenza vaccine. TCRdb redid the calling of the RT-PCR reads with MiXCR, one entry per CDR3 protein. Of 550,000 to 800,000 distinct CDR3 sequences detected, more than 11% appear once; the ten largest clones hold 6.5% to 8.5%. This sample comprised PBMCs from blood, obtained around 15 days before vaccination. The receptor set was obtained from a man aged 50 to 60 who received an inactivated influenza vaccine. The conserved cysteine and the conserved F or W are not part of the CDR3 here. A D gene is named only where the DNA matches it firmly. Clone size is not always given. Where it is, it says once, few, many or a class for expanded clones.

j_call: TRBJ1-2
v_call: TRBV20-1
clone_size: few
d_call: .
cdr3_aa: SARGGGNYGYT

j_call: TRBJ2-1
v_call: TRBV10-3
clone_size: few
d_call: TRBD1
cdr3_aa: AISLGTGRANEQF

j_call: TRBJ2-7
v_call: TRBV5-1
clone_size: few
d_call: .
cdr3_aa: ASKASAQKSYEQY

j_call: TRBJ2-1
v_call: TRBV19
clone_size: few
d_call: TRBD2
cdr3_aa: ASSISGLAGNINEQF

j_call: TRBJ2-7
v_call: TRBV20-1
clone_size: .
d_call: TRBD2
cdr3_aa: SAMGGVAYEQY

j_call: TRBJ2-7
v_call: TRBV20-1
clone_size: few
d_call: .
cdr3_aa: SAPNVGVSYEQY

j_call: TRBJ2-4
v_call: TRBV6-1
clone_size: .
d_call: TRBD2
cdr3_aa: ASSRGLAGVWNIQY

j_call: TRBJ1-2
v_call: TRBV20-1
clone_size: few
d_call: .
cdr3_aa: SAVEGSGAANYGYT

j_call: TRBJ2-3
v_call: TRBV15
clone_size: few
d_call: TRBD2
cdr3_aa: ATSRATSGRADTQY

j_call: TRBJ2-7
v_call: TRBV29-1
clone_size: .
d_call: .
cdr3_aa: SVERGIDEQY

j_call: TRBJ1-1
v_call: TRBV11-2
clone_size: few
d_call: TRBD1
cdr3_aa: ATTPGQSNTEAF